Presented here are 5 T cell receptor beta chains from one specimen sequenced in a study of early T cells in non-severe SARS-CoV-2 infection. MiXCR, applied by TCRdb to the 5' RACE reads, yields one record per CDR3 protein. The table includes around 50,000 distinct CDR3 sequences, around 5.2% detected once. The sequencing input was whole blood. The receptors were sampled from an adult who was a healthcare worker with PCR-confirmed SARS-CoV-2 infection or an uninfected control (not recorded which).

This clonotype was detected ten times or more. At one end the junction does not follow the germline gene, possibly because of a read error. V is TRBV29-1 and J is TRBJ2-5; 8 bases agree with TRBD1. Germline CDR1 SQVTM, CDR2 ANQGSEA. CDR3 length equals 10 residues. CDR3 sequence (DNA): TGCAGCGTTACCGGACAGGGCTGGAACTTC. It translates to CSVTGQGWNF.

A few counts support this clonotype. The CDR3 DNA reads as TGTGCCAGCAGTGATGCAAGGGCTGGGGCCAACGTCCTGACTTTC. The encoded protein is CASSDARAGANVLTF. The chain has TRBV2 and TRBJ2-6, with D unclear. Germline CDR1 reads SNHLY; CDR2 reads FYNNEI. This CDR3 comprises 15 residues. Trimming took 3 bases from V and 2 from J, leaving 8 bases between them. Full variable domain (rest looked up from reference TRBV2 and TRBJ2-6): EPEVTQTPSHQVTQMGQEVILRCVPISNHLYFYWYRQILGQKVEFLVSFYNNEISEKSEIFDDQFSVERPDGSNFTLKIRSTKLEDSAMYFCASSDARAGANVLTFGAGSRLTVL.

The chain joins TRBV20-1 to TRBJ2-1; TRBD2 matches 10 bases. This CDR3 region has 16 residues. Germline loops: CDR1 DFQATT, CDR2 SNEGSKA (reference sequence). V shed 3 bases, J shed 5 bases, and the junction held 10 bases outside the gene matches. CDR3 amino acids: CSASLLLAGGHNEQFF. The CDR3 DNA reads TGCAGTGCTAGCCTCCTGTTAGCGGGGGGTCACAATGAGCAGTTCTTC.

The table lists this clonotype with many counts. V usage is TRBV29-1 and J usage is TRBJ1-1, with 9 bases matching TRBD1. Trimming at V came to 6 bases and at J to 11 bases, leaving 10 bases not matched to a gene. Germline lookup yields CDR1 SQVTM and CDR2 ANQGSEA. The CDR3 length is 12 residues. Here the CDR3 reads CSVANDRGRAFF. For the CDR3, the DNA is TGCAGCGTGGCTAATGACAGGGGGAGGGCTTTCTTT. Supplemented by reference TRBV29-1 and TRBJ1-1, the full variable domain reads SAVISQKPSRDICQRGTSLTIQCQVDSQVTMMFWYRQQPGQSLTLIATANQGSEATYESGFVIDKFPISRPNLTFSTLTVSNMSPEDSSIYLCSVANDRGRAFFGQGTRLTVV.

In its sample, this clonotype was seen many times. Germline is not matched at one junction end, which may reflect a read error. This rearrangement joins TRBV19 to TRBJ2-3; D unclear. The CDR3 length is 13 residues. Per germline, CDR1 LNHDA and CDR2 SQIVND (reference sequence). The CDR3 protein is CSSSNPPGDTQYF. In nucleotides, the CDR3 is TGTTCCAGTAGTAACCCTCCGGGAGATACGCAGTATTTT.